A single sample gave rise to the 29 T cell receptor beta chains below, sequenced in a study of beta chain features in type 1 diabetes. Study-level points and caveats: Type 1 diabetes patients had TCRB CDR3s that were shorter (moderately but significantly so) in all four CD4+ subsets.

Since all of the isolated RNA was reverse transcribed, expressed TCRB transcripts were what got sequenced. Repertoires were generated with immunoSEQ multiplex PCR, while TCRdb's copy carries only in-frame clones and drops some. The profile covers roughly 100,000 clones, with approximately 30% appearing a single time and roughly 0.5% taken by the ten largest. Their target antigens are unknown. Sequenced: central memory CD4+ T cells from blood. The receptors stem from a woman younger than 35 with type 1 diabetes.

J is TRBJ1-5 and V is TRBV18, with D unclear. The CDR3 runs to 15 residues. In germline, CDR1 is KGHSH, CDR2 LQKENI. The germline V and J ends were trimmed by 2 bases and 0 bases, with 8 bases remaining between them. Here the CDR3 reads CASSPESNSNQPQHF. The CDR3 region has the DNA TGTGCCAGCTCACCAGAGAGCAATAGCAATCAGCCCCAGCATTTT.

The chain carries TRBV4-2 and TRBJ2-1; 14 bases are shared with TRBD2. Germline loops: CDR1 LGHNA, CDR2 YNFKEQ. CDR3 length equals 17 residues. V lost 4 bases and J lost 7; bases outside the gene matches: 9. The CDR3 spells CASSREGLAGVSNEQFF. The CDR3, as DNA: TGTGCCAGCAGCCGAGAGGGACTAGCGGGAGTGTCGAATGAGCAGTTCTTC.

This chain connects TRBV27 to TRBJ1-1; D unresolved. Trimming shortened V by 7 bases and J by 5 bases, and 14 bases separated the two germline ends. This CDR3 contains 13 residues. Germline loops: CDR1 MNHEY, CDR2 SMNVEV (reference sequence). CDR3 DNA: TGTGCCAGCACCCTAGGATTTGGAACTGAAGCTTTCTTT. Encoded protein: CASTLGFGTEAFF.

The rearrangement links TRBV30 to TRBJ2-1; TRBD2 might be the D (5 bases). Germline V gives CDR1 GTSNPN, CDR2 SVGIG (reference sequence). This CDR3 contains 13 residues. V was cut by 0 bases and J by 13 bases, with 16 bases left in between. The CDR3 is CAWSVRRGQFQFF. In DNA, the CDR3 is TGTGCCTGGAGTGTTAGGAGAGGGCAATTCCAGTTCTTC.

Here the CDR3 DNA reads TGTGCCAGTAAGGGAGGGGGGCACACTGAAGCTTTCTTT. This gives the protein CASKGGGHTEAFF. V is TRBV19 and J is TRBJ1-1, with D possibly TRBD1 on 6 matching bases. Germline loops: CDR1 LNHDA, CDR2 SQIVND (reference sequence). Deletions cut 7 bases from V and 3 bases from J, with 12 bases between. CDR3 length: 13 amino acids.

The chain carries TRBV4-1 and TRBJ1-2; tentatively, D is TRBD1 (5 bases). The V end lost 6 bases, the J end lost 4 bases, and 18 bases lay between the germline ends. The CDR3 is 15 residues long. CDR1 is MGHRA and CDR2 is YSYEKL in the germline V gene. The CDR3 protein is CASRSTQGLGYGYTF. The CDR3 DNA reads TGCGCCAGCAGGAGCACCCAGGGACTTGGCTATGGCTACACCTTC.

This clone showed up just a few times. The rearrangement links TRBV5-1 to TRBJ1-2, with a possible D match to TRBD1 (5 bases). V was trimmed by 1 base and J by 6 bases, leaving 13 bases between them. CDR1 SGHRS and CDR2 YFSETQ come from the germline V gene. This CDR3 is 14 amino acids long. Here the CDR3 DNA reads TGCGCCAGCAGCTTGTTCGGGGGGGAGGATGGCTACACCTTC. Encoded protein: CASSLFGGEDGYTF.

This clone appeared once. The CDR3 reads CASSIVGDRSWDSNQPQHF. DNA of the CDR3: TGTGCCAGTAGTATAGTTGGGGACAGGTCTTGGGATAGCAATCAGCCCCAGCATTTT. The rearrangement joins TRBV19 to TRBJ1-5; 8 nucleotides match TRBD1. The germline gives CDR1 LNHDA, CDR2 SQIVND (reference sequence). The CDR3 is 19 amino acids. Trimming removed 1 base from V and 0 bases from J; junction bases left unmatched: 11. Combining the CDR3 with reference TRBV19 and TRBJ1-5 gives the whole variable domain DGGITQSPKYLFRKEGQNVTLSCEQNLNHDAMYWYRQDPGQGLRLIYYSQIVNDFQKGDIAEGYSVSREKKESFPLTVTSAQKNPTAFYLCASSIVGDRSWDSNQPQHFGDGTRLSIL.

This clone was found a few times. The rearrangement uses TRBV7-9 and TRBJ2-3, with 9 bases lining up with TRBD1. Germline values: CDR1 SEHNR, CDR2 FQNEAQ (reference sequence). Trimming removed 5 bases from V and 5 bases from J; junction bases left unmatched: 8. CDR3 length equals 15 residues. CDR3 in DNA: TGTGCCAGCAGCGCTTACAGGGGGCGGGAAGATACGCAGTATTTT. Translating it yields CASSAYRGREDTQYF.

This clone was detected only a few times. V is TRBV5-6 and J is TRBJ2-7; 7 nucleotides line up with TRBD2. There are 13 residues in the CDR3. J gave up 4 bases and V 4 bases, and 5 bases lay outside the gene matches. The germline CDR1 and CDR2 sequences are SGHDT and YYEEEE. The CDR3 spells CASSRGGPYEQYV. The CDR3 DNA is TGTGCCAGCAGCCGGGGAGGGCCTTACGAGCAGTACGTC.

The genes are TRBV6-6 and TRBJ2-3; 9 bases line up with TRBD2. The CDR3 runs 14 residues. J was trimmed by 4 bases and V by 4 bases; bases with no gene match: 3. CDR1 and CDR2 from the germline V gene are MNHNY and SVGAGI (reference sequence). CDR3 residues: CASSSSGNADTQYF. The CDR3 bases are TGTGCCAGCAGTTCTAGCGGGAACGCAGATACGCAGTATTTT.

To note about this clone: Distinct nucleotide sequences in the sample also encode this CDR3. V is TRBV9 and J is TRBJ2-5, with D tentatively TRBD2 (5 bases). Per germline, CDR1 SGDLS and CDR2 YYNGEE. This CDR3 is built from 13 residues. V dropped 2 bases and J dropped 2 bases, with 7 bases sitting between them. The CDR3 DNA is TGTGCCAGCAGCGTTCTAGCACAAGAGACCCAGTACTTC. Translated: CASSVLAQETQYF.

This clone occurred a few times. J is TRBJ2-2 and V is TRBV11-2, with a weak D call TRBD1 (5 bases). Per the germline V gene, CDR1 is SGHAT and CDR2 is FQNNGV. V gave up 3 bases and J gave up 6 bases, with 17 bases separating them. The CDR3 consists of 16 residues. The CDR3 nucleotides are TGTGCCAGCAGCTTTTTATCCCAGGGAAGGGCCGGGGAGCTGTTTTTT. It encodes CASSFLSQGRAGELFF.

The V and J genes are TRBV6-1 and TRBJ2-4; no firm D call. The germline gives CDR1 MNHNS, CDR2 SASEGT. V lost 4 bases and J 7 bases, leaving 8 bases between the germline ends. The length of the CDR3 is 12 residues. This chain's CDR3 is CASSVMANIQYF. CDR3 DNA: TGTGCCAGCAGTGTAATGGCTAACATTCAGTACTTC.

This clone was seen a handful of times. V usage is TRBV29-1 and J usage is TRBJ2-1, with D tentatively TRBD2 (6 bases). V was cut by 4 bases and J by 3 bases, with 16 bases left in between. The CDR3 covers 15 residues. CDR1 SQVTM and CDR2 ANQGSEA come from the germline V gene. CDR3 sequence: CSVVTAEGNYNEQFF. The CDR3 coding sequence is TGCAGCGTTGTTACAGCGGAGGGGAACTACAATGAGCAGTTCTTC.

V and J are TRBV11-3 and TRBJ2-2, with D unresolved. The CDR3 totals 13 residues. Germline V gene sequence: CDR1 SGHNT, CDR2 YENEEA. Trimming pared 0 bases from V and 6 bases from J, leaving 5 bases between. This CDR3 is CASSLDPPGELFF. CDR3 DNA sequence: TGTGCCAGCAGCTTAGACCCTCCCGGGGAGCTGTTTTTT.

This rearrangement joins TRBV30 to TRBJ2-1, with TRBD2 identical over 12 bases. Germline V gene sequence: CDR1 GTSNPN, CDR2 SVGIG (reference sequence). The V segment lost 1 base and the J segment 7 bases; nucleotides outside the gene matches: 5. This CDR3 has 15 amino acids. CDR3: CAWSAGLAGMNEQFF. The CDR3 DNA follows: TGTGCCTGGAGTGCTGGACTAGCGGGAATGAATGAGCAGTTCTTC.

The table lists this clone with a few counts. The chain joins TRBV11-3 to TRBJ2-3, with 10 bases lining up with TRBD2. CDR1 is SGHNT and CDR2 is YENEEA in the germline V gene. After removal of 5 bases from V and 4 bases from J, the junction contained 3 bases not matched to a gene. The CDR3 spans 14 residues. The CDR3 DNA follows: TGTGCCAGCAGCATGGGACTAGCGCCAGATACGCAGTATTTT. It specifies CASSMGLAPDTQYF.

This clone was seen a handful of times. This chain links TRBV6-5 with TRBJ1-5; the match to TRBD1 covers 9 bases. V was pared by 8 bases and J by 5 bases, with 4 bases of the junction left unmatched. There are 13 residues in the CDR3. The V gene's germline CDR1 is MNHEY and CDR2 SVGAGI. This CDR3 reads CASGGDRDQPQHF. CDR3 coding DNA: TGTGCCAGCGGCGGGGACAGGGATCAGCCCCAGCATTTT.

V is TRBV18 and J is TRBJ1-4; the match to TRBD1 covers 8 bases. CDR3 length: 15 residues. Germline V gene lookup returns CDR1 KGHSH and CDR2 LQKENI. The junction had 7 bases not matched to a gene; V was cut back by 5 bases and J by 5 bases. The CDR3 here is CASSLPGGRNEKLFF. In nucleotides, the CDR3 is TGTGCCAGCTCATTACCAGGGGGCAGGAATGAAAAACTGTTTTTT.

V usage is TRBV7-6 and J usage is TRBJ2-1; D ambiguous. From germline, CDR1 is SGHVS and CDR2 FNYEAQ. V was cut by 5 bases and J by 4 bases, with 15 bases left in between. The CDR3 spans 15 residues. CDR3 coding DNA: TGTGCCAGCAGCACGACTCTTACCTCTTACAATGAGCAGTTCTTC. This sequence encodes CASSTTLTSYNEQFF.

The V call is TRBV19, the J call TRBJ1-3; possible D gene TRBD1, 6 bases. Germline lookup yields CDR1 LNHDA and CDR2 SQIVND (reference sequence). V shed 2 bases and J shed 1 base, with 9 bases lying between them. The CDR3 runs to 15 residues. The CDR3 region is CASSIIGTSGNTIYF. The DNA for the CDR3 is TGTGCCAGTAGTATAATCGGGACATCTGGAAACACCATATATTTT.

V usage is TRBV14 and J usage is TRBJ1-1; maybe TRBD1 (5 bases). The V gene's germline CDR1 is SGHDN and CDR2 FVKESK. V lost 4 bases, J lost 5 bases, and 11 bases lay in between. The CDR3 contains 13 residues. In DNA, the CDR3 is TGTGCCAGCAGCCGGGAGGGGAGAACTGAAGCTTTCTTT. Its protein product is CASSREGRTEAFF.

The chain recombines TRBV7-7 with TRBJ2-5, with 10 bases that match TRBD2. With V trimmed by 2 bases and J by 2 bases, 2 bases remained unmatched. The germline CDR1 and CDR2 sequences are SSHAT and FNYEAQ (reference sequence). This CDR3 has 15 amino acids. CDR3: CASSLSGGGQETQYF. The DNA for the CDR3 is TGTGCCAGCAGCTTAAGCGGGGGGGGACAAGAGACCCAGTACTTC.

This clone was detected a few times. V is TRBV7-6 and J is TRBJ2-7, with 8 bases lining up with TRBD2. Germline assignment: CDR1 SGHVS and CDR2 FNYEAQ. The J segment lost 6 bases and the V segment lost 0 bases, leaving 4 bases of the junction unmatched. The length of the CDR3 is 14 residues. CDR3 nucleotides: TGTGCCAGCAGCTTAGCTCGGGGGGGCCCCGAGCAGTACTTC. Translating it yields CASSLARGGPEQYF.

The V and J genes are TRBV29-1 and TRBJ1-1, with a weak D call TRBD1 (5 bases). The CDR3 contains 14 residues. CDR1 SQVTM and CDR2 ANQGSEA come from the germline V gene. With 6 bases removed from V and 1 base from J, the gap between germline ends came to 15 bases. DNA for the CDR3: TGCAGCGTGGGAATAATTACAGGGAACACTGAAGCTTTCTTT. Protein: CSVGIITGNTEAFF.

This clone was observed a handful of times. This chain connects TRBV18 to TRBJ2-7, with 9 bases aligning to TRBD2. Trimming took 2 bases from V and 2 from J; bases not matched to a gene: 4. The CDR3 consists of 15 residues. Germline assignment: CDR1 KGHSH and CDR2 LQKENI. CDR3 amino acids: CASSPSREGTYEQYF. The DNA of the CDR3 is TGTGCCAGCTCACCATCGCGGGAGGGTACCTACGAGCAGTACTTC.

This clone was found a few times. The V and J genes are TRBV5-6 and TRBJ2-6; D is uncertain. Trimming shortened V by 6 bases and J by 0 bases, and 10 bases separated the two germline ends. Germline V gene lookup returns CDR1 SGHDT and CDR2 YYEEEE. The CDR3 has 15 residues. The CDR3 nucleotides read TGTGCCAGCAACCCGAGGCTCTCTGGGGCCAACGTCCTGACTTTC. Encoded protein: CASNPRLSGANVLTF. Variable domain in full (rest from reference TRBV5-6 and TRBJ2-6): DAGVTQSPTHLIKTRGQQVTLRCSPKSGHDTVSWYQQALGQGPQFIFQYYEEEERQRGNFPDRFSGHQFPNYSSELNVNALLLGDSALYLCASNPRLSGANVLTFGAGSRLTVL.

The chain is built from TRBV7-2 and TRBJ2-1; a weak D match, TRBD1 (6 bases). Trimming took off 5 bases at V and 7 bases at J, with 12 bases between the two ends. The CDR3 contains 13 residues. Germline V gene sequence: CDR1 SGHTA, CDR2 FQGNSA. In DNA, the CDR3 is TGTGCCAGCAGCGCAGACAGGTATAATGAGCAGTTCTTC. It is translated as CASSADRYNEQFF. The whole variable domain, filled in from reference TRBV7-2 and TRBJ2-1, reads GAGVSQSPSNKVTEKGKDVELRCDPISGHTALYWYRQSLGQGLEFLIYFQGNSAPDKSGLPSDRFSAERTGGSVSTLTIQRTQQEDSAVYLCASSADRYNEQFFGPGTRLTVL.